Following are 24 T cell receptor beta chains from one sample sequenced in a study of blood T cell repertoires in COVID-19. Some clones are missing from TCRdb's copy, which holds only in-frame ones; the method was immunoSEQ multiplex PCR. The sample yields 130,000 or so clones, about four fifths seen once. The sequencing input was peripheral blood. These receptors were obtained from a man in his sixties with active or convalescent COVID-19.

For the CDR3, the DNA is TGCGCCAGCAGCTTGACGGGTTCACCCCTCCACTTT. Translating it yields CASSLTGSPLHF. This rearrangement joins TRBV5-1 to TRBJ1-6; D not certain. Germline-derived CDR1 and CDR2 are SGHRS and YFSETQ. The CDR3 totals 12 residues. V dropped 1 base and J dropped 9 bases, with 5 bases sitting between them.

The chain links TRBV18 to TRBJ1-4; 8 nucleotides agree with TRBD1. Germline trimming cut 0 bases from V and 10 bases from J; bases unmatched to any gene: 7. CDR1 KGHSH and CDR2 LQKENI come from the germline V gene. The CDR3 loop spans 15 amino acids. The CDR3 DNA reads TGTGCCAGCTCACCACCAGAATCGGGACAGGTAAAACTGTTTTTT. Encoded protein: CASSPPESGQVKLFF. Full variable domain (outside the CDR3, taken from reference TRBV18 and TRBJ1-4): NAGVMQNPRHLVRRRGQEARLRCSPMKGHSHVYWYRQLPEEGLKFMVYLQKENIIDESGMPKERFSAEFPKEGPSILRIQQVVRGDSAAYFCASSPPESGQVKLFFGSGTQLSVL.

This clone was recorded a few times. CDR3 residues: CAWSGREGELFF. CDR3 nucleotides: TGTGCCTGGAGTGGACGGGAGGGGGAGCTGTTTTTT. The chain carries TRBV30 and TRBJ2-2; possible D gene TRBD2, 6 bases. V was cut by 1 base and J by 8 bases, with 8 bases left in between. The CDR3 covers 12 residues. Germline CDR1 is GTSNPN and CDR2 is SVGIG (reference sequence).

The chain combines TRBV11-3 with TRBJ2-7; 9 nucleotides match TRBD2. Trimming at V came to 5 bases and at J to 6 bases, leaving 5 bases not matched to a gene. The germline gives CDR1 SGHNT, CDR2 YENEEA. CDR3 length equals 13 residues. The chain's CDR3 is CASSRLAESEQYF. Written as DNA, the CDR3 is TGTGCCAGCAGCAGACTAGCGGAAAGCGAGCAGTACTTC. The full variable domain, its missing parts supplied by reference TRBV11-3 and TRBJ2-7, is EAGVVQSPRYKIIEKKQPVAFWCNPISGHNTLYWYLQNLGQGPELLIRYENEEAVDDSQLPKDRFSAERLKGVDSTLKIQPAELGDSAVYLCASSRLAESEQYFGPGTRLTVT.

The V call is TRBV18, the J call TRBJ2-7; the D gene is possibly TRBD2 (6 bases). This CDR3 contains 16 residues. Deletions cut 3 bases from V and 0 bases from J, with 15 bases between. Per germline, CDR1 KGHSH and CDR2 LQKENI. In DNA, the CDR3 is TGTGCCAGCTCACCCAATGTAGCCGGGAGCTCCTACGAGCAGTACTTC. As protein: CASSPNVAGSSYEQYF.

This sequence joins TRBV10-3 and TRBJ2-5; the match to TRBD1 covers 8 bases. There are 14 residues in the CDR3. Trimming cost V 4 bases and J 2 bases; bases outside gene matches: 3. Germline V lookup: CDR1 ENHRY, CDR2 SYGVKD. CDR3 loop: CAISGTGSQETQYF. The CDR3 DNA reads TGTGCCATCAGTGGGACAGGGTCGCAAGAGACCCAGTACTTC.

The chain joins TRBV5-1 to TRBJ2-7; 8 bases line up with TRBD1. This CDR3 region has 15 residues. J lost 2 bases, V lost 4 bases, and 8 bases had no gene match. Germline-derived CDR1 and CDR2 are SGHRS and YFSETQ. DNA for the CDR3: TGCGCCAGCAGCCCCGGACAGGGTAGCACCTACGAGCAGTACTTC. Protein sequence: CASSPGQGSTYEQYF.

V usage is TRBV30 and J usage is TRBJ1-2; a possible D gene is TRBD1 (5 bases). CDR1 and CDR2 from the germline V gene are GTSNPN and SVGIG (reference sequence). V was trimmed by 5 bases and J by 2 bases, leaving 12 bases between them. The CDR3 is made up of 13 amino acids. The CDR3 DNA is TGTGCCTGGGTTCGGGACTCCAACTATGGCTACACCTTC. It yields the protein CAWVRDSNYGYTF.

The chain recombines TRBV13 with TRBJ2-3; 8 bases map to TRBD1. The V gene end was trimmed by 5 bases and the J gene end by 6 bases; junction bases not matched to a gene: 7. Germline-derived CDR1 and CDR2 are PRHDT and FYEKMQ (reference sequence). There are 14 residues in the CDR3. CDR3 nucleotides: TGTGCCAGCAGCCCCCGGACAGGGTCCGATACGCAGTATTTT. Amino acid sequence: CASSPRTGSDTQYF.

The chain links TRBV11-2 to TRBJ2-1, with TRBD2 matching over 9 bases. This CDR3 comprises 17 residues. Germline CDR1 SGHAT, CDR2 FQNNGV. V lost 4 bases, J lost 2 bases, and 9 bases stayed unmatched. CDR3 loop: CASSSPRAGGPYNEQFF. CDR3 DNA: TGTGCCAGCAGCTCGCCTAGGGCGGGAGGGCCCTACAATGAGCAGTTCTTC.

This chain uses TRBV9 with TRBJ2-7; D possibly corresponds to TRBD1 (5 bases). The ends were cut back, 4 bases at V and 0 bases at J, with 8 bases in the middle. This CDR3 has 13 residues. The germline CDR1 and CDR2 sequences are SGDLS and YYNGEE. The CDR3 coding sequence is TGTGCCAGCAGCCCAGGGAACTCCTACGAGCAGTACTTC. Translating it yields CASSPGNSYEQYF.

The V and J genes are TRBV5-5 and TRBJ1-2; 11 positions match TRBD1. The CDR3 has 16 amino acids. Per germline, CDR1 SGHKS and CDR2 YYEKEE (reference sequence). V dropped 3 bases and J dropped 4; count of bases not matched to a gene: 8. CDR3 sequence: CASSYGTGGRPYGYTF. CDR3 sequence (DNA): TGTGCCAGCAGCTACGGGACAGGGGGGCGTCCCTATGGCTACACCTTC.

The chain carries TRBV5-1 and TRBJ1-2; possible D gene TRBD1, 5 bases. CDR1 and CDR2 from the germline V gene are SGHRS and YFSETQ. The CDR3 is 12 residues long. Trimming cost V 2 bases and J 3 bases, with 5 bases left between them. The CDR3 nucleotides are TGCGCCAGCAGCTTAGGGGACTATGGCTACACCTTC. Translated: CASSLGDYGYTF. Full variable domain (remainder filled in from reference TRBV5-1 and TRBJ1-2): KAGVTQTPRYLIKTRGQQVTLSCSPISGHRSVSWYQQTPGQGLQFLFEYFSETQRNKGNFPGRFSGRQFSNSRSEMNVSTLELGDSALYLCASSLGDYGYTFGSGTRLTVV.

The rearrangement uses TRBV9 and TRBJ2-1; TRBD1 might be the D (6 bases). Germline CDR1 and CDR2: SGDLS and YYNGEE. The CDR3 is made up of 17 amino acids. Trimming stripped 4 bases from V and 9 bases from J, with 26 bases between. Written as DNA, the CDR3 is TGTGCCAGCAGCCCCCGTTATCAGGGGTCCCCCGGCGGTGAGCAGTTCTTC. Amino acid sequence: CASSPRYQGSPGGEQFF.

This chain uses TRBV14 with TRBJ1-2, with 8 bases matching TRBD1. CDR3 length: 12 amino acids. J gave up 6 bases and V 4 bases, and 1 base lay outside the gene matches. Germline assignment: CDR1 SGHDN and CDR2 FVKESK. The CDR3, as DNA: TGTGCCAGCAGCCGACAGGGGAATGGCTACACCTTC. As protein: CASSRQGNGYTF.

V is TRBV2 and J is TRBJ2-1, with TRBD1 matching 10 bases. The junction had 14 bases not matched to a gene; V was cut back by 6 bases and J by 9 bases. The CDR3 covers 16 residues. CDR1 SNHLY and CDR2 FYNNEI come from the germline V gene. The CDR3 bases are TGTGCCAGCAGACCGGGACAGGGGAGGAGGAACGGTGAGCAGTTCTTC. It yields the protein CASRPGQGRRNGEQFF. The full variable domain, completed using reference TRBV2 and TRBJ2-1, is EPEVTQTPSHQVTQMGQEVILRCVPISNHLYFYWYRQILGQKVEFLVSFYNNEISEKSEIFDDQFSVERPDGSNFTLKIRSTKLEDSAMYFCASRPGQGRRNGEQFFGPGTRLTVL.

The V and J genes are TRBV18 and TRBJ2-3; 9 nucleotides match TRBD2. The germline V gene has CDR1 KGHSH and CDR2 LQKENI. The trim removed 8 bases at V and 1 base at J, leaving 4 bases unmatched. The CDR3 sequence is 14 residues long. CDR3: CASRPSGGTDTQYF. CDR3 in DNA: TGTGCCAGCCGACCTAGCGGGGGCACAGATACGCAGTATTTT.

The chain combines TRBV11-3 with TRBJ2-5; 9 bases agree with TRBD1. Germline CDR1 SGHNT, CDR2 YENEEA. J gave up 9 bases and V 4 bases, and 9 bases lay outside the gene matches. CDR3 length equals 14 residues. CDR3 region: CASSSRDRAEAQYF. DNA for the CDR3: TGTGCCAGCAGCTCCCGGGACAGGGCCGAGGCCCAGTACTTC. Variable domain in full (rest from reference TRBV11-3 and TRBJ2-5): EAGVVQSPRYKIIEKKQPVAFWCNPISGHNTLYWYLQNLGQGPELLIRYENEEAVDDSQLPKDRFSAERLKGVDSTLKIQPAELGDSAVYLCASSSRDRAEAQYFGPGTRLLVL.

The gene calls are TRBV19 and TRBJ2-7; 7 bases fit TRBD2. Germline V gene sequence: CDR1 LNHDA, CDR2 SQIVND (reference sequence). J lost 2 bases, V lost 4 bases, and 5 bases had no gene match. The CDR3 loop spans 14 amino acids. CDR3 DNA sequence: TGTGCCAGTAGTACCCCGGGGGGAGCCTACGAGCAGTACTTC. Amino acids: CASSTPGGAYEQYF.

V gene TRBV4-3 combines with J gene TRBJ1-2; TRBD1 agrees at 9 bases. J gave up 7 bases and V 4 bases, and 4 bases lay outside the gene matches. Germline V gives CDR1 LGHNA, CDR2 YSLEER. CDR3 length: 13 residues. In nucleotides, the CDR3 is TGCGCCAGCAGCCCGGGACAGGGTCTTGGCTACACCTTC. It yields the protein CASSPGQGLGYTF.

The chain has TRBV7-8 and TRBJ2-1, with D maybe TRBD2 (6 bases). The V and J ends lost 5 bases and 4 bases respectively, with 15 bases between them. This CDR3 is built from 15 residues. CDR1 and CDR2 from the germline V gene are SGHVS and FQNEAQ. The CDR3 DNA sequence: TGTGCCAGCAGCATGACTAGTATGAGGTACAATGAGCAGTTCTTC. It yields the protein CASSMTSMRYNEQFF.

CDR3 sequence: CASSLSTPRGGEQYF. In DNA form, the CDR3 reads TGCGCCAGCAGCCTATCCACCCCCCGAGGGGGCGAGCAGTACTTC. This sequence joins TRBV5-1 and TRBJ2-7; tentative D call: TRBD1 (6 bases). CDR1 is SGHRS, CDR2 YFSETQ, per germline. The V gene lost 4 bases and the J gene lost 6 bases, with 20 bases spanning the gap. This CDR3 region has 15 residues.

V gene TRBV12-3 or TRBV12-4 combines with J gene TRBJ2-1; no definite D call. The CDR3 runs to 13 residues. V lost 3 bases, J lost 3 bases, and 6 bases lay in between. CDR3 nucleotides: TGTGCCAGCAGTTTGGCAGACTACAATGAGCAGTTCTTC. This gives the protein CASSLADYNEQFF.

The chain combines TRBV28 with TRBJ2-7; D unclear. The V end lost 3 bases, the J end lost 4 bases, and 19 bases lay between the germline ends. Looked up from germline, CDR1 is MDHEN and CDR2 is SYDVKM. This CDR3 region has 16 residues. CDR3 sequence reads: CASSFNPPLVLYEQYF. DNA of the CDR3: TGTGCCAGCAGTTTCAATCCCCCGCTAGTGCTTTACGAGCAGTACTTC. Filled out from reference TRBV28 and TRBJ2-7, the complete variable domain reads DVKVTQSSRYLVKRTGEKVFLECVQDMDHENMFWYRQDPGLGLRLIYFSYDVKMKEKGDIPEGYSVSREKKERFSLILESASTNQTSMYLCASSFNPPLVLYEQYFGPGTRLTVT.